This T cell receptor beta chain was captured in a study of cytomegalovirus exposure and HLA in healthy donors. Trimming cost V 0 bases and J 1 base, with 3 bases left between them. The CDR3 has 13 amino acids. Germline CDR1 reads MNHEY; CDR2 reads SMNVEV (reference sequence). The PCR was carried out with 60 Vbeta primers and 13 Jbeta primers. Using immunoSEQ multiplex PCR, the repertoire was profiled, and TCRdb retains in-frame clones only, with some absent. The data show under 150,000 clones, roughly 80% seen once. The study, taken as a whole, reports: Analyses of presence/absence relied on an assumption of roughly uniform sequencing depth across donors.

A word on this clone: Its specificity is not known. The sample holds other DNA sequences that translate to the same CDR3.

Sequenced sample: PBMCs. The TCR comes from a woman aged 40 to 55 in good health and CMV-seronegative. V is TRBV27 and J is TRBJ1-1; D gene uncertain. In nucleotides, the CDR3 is TGTGCCAGCAGTTTATCTAGGAACACTGAAGCTTTCTTT. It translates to CASSLSRNTEAFF.